The rows below give T cell receptor beta chains drawn from one sample of a study of blood T cells in healthy people across ages. TCRdb redid the calling of the 5' RACE reads with MiXCR, one entry per CDR3 protein. The table has about 1.5 million distinct CDR3 sequences, approximately 43% seen once; the top ten hold 4%. Sequencing input: blood. Every receptor here comes from a woman aged 18 to 35 in good health. Both conserved end residues are part of each CDR3. The D gene is left open where the match is weak. Expanded clones get a size class; other rows say once, few or many, or leave the size out.

abundance: .; v_gene: TRBV9; d_gene: .; j_gene: TRBJ1-6; CDR3aa: CASSVGSARYNSPLHF; CDR3nt: TGTGCCAGCAGCGTAGGGTCAGCCCGTTATAATTCACCCCTCCACTTT
abundance: once; v_gene: TRBV2; d_gene: .; j_gene: TRBJ2-3; CDR3aa: CASSEVRGTDTQYF; CDR3nt: TGTGCCAGCAGTGAAGTGCGTGGTACAGATACGCAGTATTTT
abundance: .; v_gene: TRBV4-3; d_gene: .; j_gene: TRBJ2-2; CDR3aa: CASSQDVFGKLFF; CDR3nt: TGCGCCAGCAGCCAAGATGTTTTTGGGAAGCTGTTTTTT
abundance: .; v_gene: TRBV6-5; d_gene: .; j_gene: TRBJ1-1; CDR3aa: CASSPLDKFGEAFF; CDR3nt: TGTGCCAGCAGCCCCCTAGACAAGTTTGGTGAAGCTTTCTTT
abundance: .; v_gene: TRBV27; d_gene: .; j_gene: TRBJ1-1; CDR3aa: CASSFLGLNLGLNTEAFF; CDR3nt: TGTGCCAGCAGTTTCTTGGGCCTGAATTTGGGCCTGAACACTGAAGCTTTCTTT
abundance: few; v_gene: TRBV20-1; d_gene: TRBD2; j_gene: TRBJ2-1; CDR3aa: CSARRLAGVQSSYNEQFF; CDR3nt: TGCAGTGCTAGGAGACTAGCGGGAGTTCAGAGCTCCTACAATGAGCAGTTCTTC
abundance: .; v_gene: TRBV2; d_gene: .; j_gene: TRBJ2-3; CDR3aa: CASSEGGGRITDTQYF; CDR3nt: TGTGCCAGCAGTGAAGGAGGTGGGCGTATCACAGATACGCAGTATTTT
abundance: .; v_gene: TRBV2; d_gene: .; j_gene: TRBJ2-1; CDR3aa: CASSPGQRKGSYNEQFF; CDR3nt: TGTGCCAGCAGTCCTGGACAAAGGAAAGGCTCCTACAATGAGCAGTTCTTC
abundance: few; v_gene: TRBV6-1; d_gene: .; j_gene: TRBJ1-2; CDR3aa: CASSEALTYSYTF; CDR3nt: TGTGCCAGCAGTGAAGCATTGACCTATAGCTACACCTTC
abundance: once; v_gene: TRBV28; d_gene: TRBD1; j_gene: TRBJ1-5; CDR3aa: CASRSGTGINQPQHF; CDR3nt: TGTGCCAGCAGGTCCGGGACAGGGATTAATCAGCCCCAGCATTTT
abundance: .; v_gene: TRBV13; d_gene: .; j_gene: TRBJ2-2; CDR3aa: CASKWGPGELFF; CDR3nt: TGTGCCAGCAAGTGGGGGCCCGGGGAGCTGTTTTTT
abundance: .; v_gene: TRBV2; d_gene: .; j_gene: TRBJ2-3; CDR3aa: CASSEWGHRTDTQYF; CDR3nt: TGTGCCAGCAGTGAATGGGGACACCGCACAGATACGCAGTATTTT
abundance: few; v_gene: TRBV20-1; d_gene: .; j_gene: TRBJ1-5; CDR3aa: CSARGGPNQPQHF; CDR3nt: TGCAGTGCTAGAGGGGGTCCGAATCAGCCCCAGCATTTT
abundance: .; v_gene: TRBV6-5; d_gene: TRBD1; j_gene: TRBJ2-6; CDR3aa: CASSYRVGQDDSGANVLTF; CDR3nt: TGTGCCAGCAGTTACAGGGTAGGACAGGACGACTCTGGGGCCAACGTCCTGACTTTC
abundance: .; v_gene: TRBV12-3/TRBV12-4; d_gene: .; j_gene: TRBJ1-5; CDR3aa: CASTSWISGSNQPQHF; CDR3nt: TGTGCCAGCACGTCTTGGATTTCAGGGAGCAATCAGCCCCAGCATTTT
abundance: .; v_gene: TRBV18; d_gene: .; j_gene: TRBJ2-5; CDR3aa: CASSVVTGRETQYF; CDR3nt: TGTGCCAGCTCCGTCGTCACAGGGAGAGAGACCCAGTACTTC
abundance: once; v_gene: TRBV5-1; d_gene: .; j_gene: TRBJ2-5; CDR3aa: CASSSPGRQGTQYF; CDR3nt: TGCGCCAGCAGTTCCCCAGGGAGGCAAGGGACCCAGTACTTC
abundance: .; v_gene: TRBV5-1; d_gene: .; j_gene: TRBJ2-3; CDR3aa: CASSTDPASGTDAQYF; CDR3nt: TGCGCCAGCAGCACAGACCCGGCCTCTGGCACAGATGCGCAGTATTTT
abundance: .; v_gene: TRBV6-5; d_gene: .; j_gene: TRBJ1-2; CDR3aa: CASTWGGNGYTF; CDR3nt: TGTGCCAGCACCTGGGGTGGGAATGGCTACACCTTC
abundance: .; v_gene: TRBV6-5; d_gene: .; j_gene: TRBJ1-1; CDR3aa: CASSNGVMNTEAFF; CDR3nt: TGTGCCAGCAGCAATGGAGTGATGAACACTGAAGCTTTCTTT
abundance: .; v_gene: TRBV28; d_gene: TRBD2; j_gene: TRBJ2-1; CDR3aa: CASSTSRLAGNYNEQFF; CDR3nt: TGTGCCAGCAGCACTTCGAGACTAGCGGGAAACTACAATGAGCAGTTCTTC
abundance: few; v_gene: TRBV7-9; d_gene: .; j_gene: TRBJ1-4; CDR3aa: CASSLASGTGEKLFF; CDR3nt: TGTGCCAGCAGCTTAGCTTCAGGAACCGGGGAAAAACTGTTTTTT
abundance: .; v_gene: TRBV4-1; d_gene: TRBD1; j_gene: TRBJ2-1; CDR3aa: CASSSPGTGVDEQFF; CDR3nt: TGCGCCAGCAGCTCCCCCGGGACAGGGGTCGATGAGCAGTTCTTC
abundance: .; v_gene: TRBV7-9; d_gene: TRBD2; j_gene: TRBJ2-1; CDR3aa: CASSPRLAGERNEQFF; CDR3nt: TGTGCCAGCAGCCCCCGACTAGCGGGAGAACGTAATGAGCAGTTCTTC
abundance: few; v_gene: TRBV7-2; d_gene: TRBD2; j_gene: TRBJ2-1; CDR3aa: CASSWDGTSGYNEQFF; CDR3nt: TGTGCCAGCAGCTGGGACGGGACTAGCGGCTACAATGAGCAGTTCTTC
abundance: few; v_gene: TRBV12-3/TRBV12-4; d_gene: .; j_gene: TRBJ2-3; CDR3aa: CASSLWGTSTDTQYF; CDR3nt: TGTGCCAGCAGTTTATGGGGGACAAGCACAGATACGCAGTATTTT
abundance: .; v_gene: TRBV11-1; d_gene: .; j_gene: TRBJ2-3; CDR3aa: CASSSPTDLLRDPGLHTQYF; CDR3nt: TGTGCCAGCAGCTCCCCGACTGACCTATTGCGGGACCCAGGCCTCCATACGCAGTATTTT
abundance: .; v_gene: TRBV29-1; d_gene: .; j_gene: TRBJ2-3; CDR3aa: CSVATGTSTDTQYF; CDR3nt: TGCAGCGTTGCGACAGGGACTAGCACAGATACGCAGTATTTT
abundance: .; v_gene: TRBV2; d_gene: TRBD2; j_gene: TRBJ2-7; CDR3aa: CASSEKTGLAGDDEQYF; CDR3nt: TGTGCCAGCAGTGAAAAGACAGGACTAGCGGGAGACGATGAGCAGTACTTC
abundance: few; v_gene: TRBV4-3; d_gene: .; j_gene: TRBJ2-3; CDR3aa: CASSQNGRQWGDTQYF; CDR3nt: TGCGCCAGCAGCCAAAACGGGCGTCAATGGGGGGATACGCAGTATTTT
abundance: .; v_gene: TRBV29-1; d_gene: .; j_gene: TRBJ2-1; CDR3aa: CSVAPLFPGLAKNIQFF; CDR3nt: TGCAGCGTTGCCCCCCTCTTCCCCGGATTAGCCAAAAACATTCAGTTCTTC
abundance: .; v_gene: TRBV24-1; d_gene: .; j_gene: TRBJ1-1; CDR3aa: CATRSNTEAFF; CDR3nt: TGTGCCACCAGGTCGAACACTGAAGCTTTCTTT
abundance: .; v_gene: TRBV4-1; d_gene: .; j_gene: TRBJ1-6; CDR3aa: CASSQDPQRLAAPLHF; CDR3nt: TGCGCCAGCAGCCAAGATCCCCAGCGTCTAGCGGCACCCCTCCACTTT
abundance: few; v_gene: TRBV10-3; d_gene: .; j_gene: TRBJ1-2; CDR3aa: CAISESTGNYGYTF; CDR3nt: TGTGCCATCAGTGAGTCCACAGGGAACTATGGCTACACCTTC
abundance: .; v_gene: TRBV6-4; d_gene: TRBD2; j_gene: TRBJ2-1; CDR3aa: CASSDTSGAPYNEQFF; CDR3nt: TGTGCCAGCAGTGATACTAGCGGGGCCCCCTACAATGAGCAGTTCTTC
abundance: .; v_gene: TRBV20-1; d_gene: TRBD1; j_gene: TRBJ1-4; CDR3aa: CSATGTGGFVEKLFF; CDR3nt: TGCAGTGCTACCGGGACAGGGGGCTTTGTTGAAAAACTGTTTTTT
abundance: .; v_gene: TRBV19; d_gene: .; j_gene: TRBJ1-5; CDR3aa: CASSRPTRGGQPQHF; CDR3nt: TGTGCCAGTAGCCGGCCCACACGAGGCGGGCAGCCCCAGCATTTT
abundance: once; v_gene: TRBV2; d_gene: TRBD1; j_gene: TRBJ2-5; CDR3aa: CASSEGDRDNEQYF; CDR3nt: TGTGCCAGCAGTGAAGGGGACAGAGACAATGAGCAGTACTTC
abundance: .; v_gene: TRBV6-2/TRBV6-3; d_gene: .; j_gene: TRBJ1-5; CDR3aa: CASIDGDNYSNQPQHF; CDR3nt: TGTGCCAGCATCGACGGGGACAACTATAGCAATCAGCCCCAGCATTTT
abundance: .; v_gene: TRBV2; d_gene: TRBD2; j_gene: TRBJ2-5; CDR3aa: CASRVTSGGETQYF; CDR3nt: TGTGCCAGCAGGGTGACTAGCGGGGGAGAGACCCAGTACTTC